These 2 T cell receptor beta chains came from one sample sequenced in a study of T cell responses to AZD1222 COVID-19 vaccine. Profiling relied on immunoSEQ multiplex PCR, and the TCRdb table lists in-frame clones only, not all of them. This sample has about 180,000 clones, with just over 85% found just once. This material consisted of peripheral blood, taken on day 0 of AZD1222 vaccination. These receptors came from an adult in good health.

The gene calls are TRBV9 and TRBJ2-2; D not resolved. V was pared by 4 bases and J by 4 bases, with 20 bases between. The CDR3 loop spans 17 amino acids. The germline gives CDR1 SGDLS, CDR2 YYNGEE. The CDR3 sequence: CASSLLARPRGTGELFF. The CDR3 DNA reads as TGTGCCAGCAGCCTATTGGCCAGACCAAGAGGCACCGGGGAGCTGTTTTTT.

The gene calls are TRBV19 and TRBJ2-2; 11 positions match TRBD1. This CDR3 is 18 amino acids long. Germline V CDR1 and CDR2: LNHDA, SQIVND (reference sequence). The ends lost 5 bases at V and 0 bases at J; junction bases unmatched: 8. CDR3 loop: CASSPRTGGVSNTGELFF. DNA of the CDR3: TGTGCCAGTAGTCCTCGGACAGGGGGCGTTTCGAACACCGGGGAGCTGTTTTTT.